The present entry profiles one T cell receptor (beta chain) with its context. The target antigen is unknown. The data are from a study of T cell responses to AZD1222 COVID-19 vaccine. Study findings and constraints: Epitopes outside B.1.351 and B.1.1.7 mutated regions reportedly drew nearly half of spike TCRs. When two AZD1222 doses had been given, Spike-specific TCR breadth and depth rose. Donors were chiefly white British, with a greater number of females, and clonal diversity was perhaps underestimated.

The data were produced by immunoSEQ multiplex PCR, yet TCRdb's version contains in-frame clones alone and is incomplete. The data contain some 200,000 clones, roughly 92% of them singletons. Trimming removed 1 base at V and 0 bases at J, with 10 bases between. CDR1 is LGHDT and CDR2 is YNNKEL in the germline V gene (reference sequence). The CDR3 runs to 16 residues. Second doses were pooled across both intervals (about 4 or about 12 weeks). Sample: peripheral blood, taken 28 days after the second AZD1222 dose. The receptor's source is an adult who received the AZD1222 COVID-19 vaccine. The J gene is TRBJ2-1, the V gene TRBV3-1 (or the pseudogene TRBV3-2), with D unresolved. CDR3 nucleotides: TGTGCCAGCAGCCAAGTTCGAAAGGGCTCCTACAATGAGCAGTTCTTC. Residues: CASSQVRKGSYNEQFF.